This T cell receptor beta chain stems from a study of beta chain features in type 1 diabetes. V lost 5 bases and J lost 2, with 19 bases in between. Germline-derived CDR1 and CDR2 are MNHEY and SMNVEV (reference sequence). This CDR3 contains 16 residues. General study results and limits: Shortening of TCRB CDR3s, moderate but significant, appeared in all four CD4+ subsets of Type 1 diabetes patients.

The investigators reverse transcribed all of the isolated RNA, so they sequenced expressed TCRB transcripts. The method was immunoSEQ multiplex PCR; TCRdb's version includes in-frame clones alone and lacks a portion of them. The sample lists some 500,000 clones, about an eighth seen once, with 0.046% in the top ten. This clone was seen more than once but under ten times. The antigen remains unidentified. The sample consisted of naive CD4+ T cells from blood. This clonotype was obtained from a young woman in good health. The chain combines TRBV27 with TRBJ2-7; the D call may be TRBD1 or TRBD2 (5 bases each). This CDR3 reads CASSPRLGAHAYEQYV. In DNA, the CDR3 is TGTGCCAGCAGTCCACGACTCGGGGCTCACGCCTACGAGCAGTACGTC.